Sequencing of this T cell receptor beta chain was carried out in a study of blood T cell repertoires in COVID-19. Across the study: The United States, Italy and Spain supplied acute and convalescent COVID-19 samples. T cells, B-cell-depleted T cells, or PBMCs provided the cDNA or gDNA that served as material.

The V segment lost 5 bases and the J segment 7 bases; nucleotides outside the gene matches: 13. The CDR3 contains 16 residues. Germline lookup yields CDR1 MNHEY and CDR2 SMNVEV (reference sequence). As processed by the authors: Estimation of nucleated cell counts relied on the amplification of reference gene primers. TCRdb keeps only in-frame clones here, not all; method: immunoSEQ multiplex PCR. V and J calls and clone size are those listed in that table; D and trimming were worked out from the DNA. The sample includes fewer than 95,000 clones, more than 80% of them seen just once. The sequenced sample was peripheral blood. The rearrangement uses TRBV27 and TRBJ2-7; 11 nucleotides match TRBD2. This receptor was taken from a man aged 50 to 60 with active or convalescent COVID-19. CDR3 sequence: CASSPTLAGGPREQYF. The DNA of the CDR3 is TGTGCCAGCAGTCCCACCCTAGCGGGGGGACCACGGGAGCAGTACTTC.